These T cell receptor beta chains were read from a single sample in a study of blood T cell repertoires in COVID-19. Sequencing used immunoSEQ multiplex PCR; TCRdb keeps in-frame clones, though not all of them. This table holds some 97,000 clones, around 90% found once. Specimen: peripheral blood. The source is a woman aged 60-75 years with acute or convalescent COVID-19. CDR3s include the opening cysteine and the closing phenylalanine or tryptophan. The D gene is left open where the match is weak. Part of the rows lack a size; the others show once, few, many or a class for expanded clones.

V	length	D	J	size	CDR3	DNA
TRBV18	14	NA	TRBJ2-5	NA	CASSAERGRETQYF	TGTGCCAGCTCAGCCGAAAGGGGGAGAGAGACCCAGTACTTC
TRBV2	14	NA	TRBJ2-2	NA	CASQGSPNTGELFF	TGTGCCAGCCAGGGCAGTCCGAACACCGGGGAGCTGTTTTTT
TRBV6-5	13	TRBD1	TRBJ1-2	few	CASSLQGAGGYTF	TGTGCCAGCAGTCTCCAGGGGGCAGGAGGCTACACCTTC
TRBV28	16	NA	TRBJ1-6	NA	CASRTVGGTGNSPLHF	TGTGCCAGCAGAACGGTGGGGGGAACTGGGAATTCACCCCTCCACTTT
TRBV5-1	15	TRBD1	TRBJ2-7	NA	CASSSPDRGAYEQYF	TGCGCCAGCAGCTCTCCTGACAGGGGGGCCTACGAGCAGTACTTC
TRBV6-4	15	NA	TRBJ2-2	NA	CASRPQDTNTGELFF	TGTGCCAGCAGACCCCAGGACACGAACACCGGGGAGCTGTTTTTT
TRBV5-1	13	NA	TRBJ2-3	NA	CASSLAGEDTQYF	TGCGCCAGCAGCTTGGCCGGGGAAGATACGCAGTATTTT
TRBV6-5	15	NA	TRBJ1-1	NA	CASSYSTQANTEAFF	TGTGCCAGCAGTTACTCGACGCAGGCGAACACTGAAGCTTTCTTT
TRBV5-1	15	NA	TRBJ2-3	NA	CASSPAAGITDTQYF	TGCGCCAGCAGCCCCGCAGCGGGTATCACAGATACGCAGTATTTT
TRBV7-6	15	NA	TRBJ1-1	NA	CASSPLGVRNTEAFF	TGTGCCAGCAGCCCCCTCGGGGTGAGGAACACTGAAGCTTTCTTT
TRBV11-3	17	NA	TRBJ2-5	NA	CASSPGSVTGSRETQYF	TGTGCCAGCAGCCCCGGGTCTGTTACGGGAAGCAGAGAGACCCAGTACTTC
TRBV7-9	14	TRBD1	TRBJ1-4	NA	CASSWTGDVEKLFF	TGTGCCAGCAGCTGGACAGGGGATGTTGAAAAACTGTTTTTT
TRBV5-1	14	TRBD1	TRBJ1-5	NA	CASSPGGGNQPQHF	TGCGCCAGCAGCCCAGGGGGCGGCAATCAGCCCCAGCATTTT
TRBV5-6	13	NA	TRBJ1-1	NA	CASSFFAQGEAFF	TGTGCCAGCAGCTTTTTTGCACAGGGCGAAGCTTTCTTT
TRBV5-1	14	NA	TRBJ1-1	once	CASSLVLGVTEAFF	TGCGCCAGCAGCCTGGTATTGGGCGTCACTGAAGCTTTCTTT
TRBV5-6	14	NA	TRBJ1-5	few	CASSLLGGKQPQHF	TGTGCCAGCAGCTTGTTGGGGGGGAAACAGCCCCAGCATTTT
TRBV5-1	16	NA	TRBJ1-2	few	CASSLGASGMDYGYTF	TGCGCCAGCAGCTTGGGCGCATCCGGGATGGACTATGGCTACACCTTC
TRBV19	14	TRBD1	TRBJ1-1	NA	CASSRDSLNTEAFF	TGTGCCAGTAGTAGGGACAGTCTGAACACTGAAGCTTTCTTT
TRBV18	16	TRBD2	TRBJ2-1	NA	CASSLTGAGGHNEQFF	TGTGCCAGCTCCCTAACCGGGGCGGGAGGGCACAATGAGCAGTTCTTC
TRBV27	14	NA	TRBJ2-3	NA	CASSSRDFTDTQYF	TGTGCCAGCAGTTCGCGGGACTTCACAGATACGCAGTATTTT
TRBV19	15	TRBD1	TRBJ1-5	NA	CASSRDRVGNQPQHF	TGTGCCAGTAGCAGGGACAGGGTAGGCAATCAGCCCCAGCATTTT
TRBV3-1/TRBV3-2	14	NA	TRBJ2-1	NA	CASSQATVYNEQFF	TGTGCCAGCAGCCAAGCGACAGTGTACAATGAGCAGTTCTTC
TRBV28	14	NA	TRBJ1-3	NA	CASSFGGSGNTIYF	TGTGCCAGCAGTTTTGGAGGGTCCGGAAACACCATATATTTT
TRBV6-5	15	TRBD1	TRBJ2-1	NA	CASRTGQGYYNEQFF	TGTGCCAGCAGGACAGGACAGGGGTACTACAATGAGCAGTTCTTC
TRBV6-2/TRBV6-3	18	TRBD2	TRBJ2-1	NA	CASSSGTSGAFSYNEQFF	TGTGCCAGCAGTTCGGGGACTAGCGGGGCCTTCTCCTACAATGAGCAGTTCTTC
TRBV29-1	11	NA	TRBJ2-5	NA	CSGRLGETQYF	TGCAGCGGCAGACTGGGTGAGACCCAGTACTTC
TRBV2	15	TRBD2	TRBJ2-2	NA	CASSVVTSGTGELFF	TGTGCCAGCAGTGTTGTGACTAGCGGAACCGGGGAGCTGTTTTTT
TRBV2	15	TRBD2	TRBJ2-1	NA	CASRGLAVSYNEQFF	TGTGCCAGCAGGGGACTAGCGGTCTCCTACAATGAGCAGTTCTTC
TRBV7-9	13	TRBD1	TRBJ1-2	NA	CASSSTGTDGYTF	TGTGCCAGCAGCTCTACCGGGACAGATGGCTACACCTTC
TRBV5-4	15	TRBD1	TRBJ1-2	NA	CASSFSRGQDYGYTF	TGTGCCAGCAGCTTTAGCAGGGGACAGGACTATGGCTACACCTTC
TRBV7-2	14	TRBD1	TRBJ1-5	NA	CASSGTVSNQPQHF	TGTGCCAGCAGCGGGACAGTTAGCAATCAGCCCCAGCATTTT
TRBV28	14	NA	TRBJ2-7	NA	CASNQGGLDYEQYF	TGTGCCAGCAACCAGGGGGGATTGGACTACGAGCAGTACTTC
TRBV7-9	15	NA	TRBJ2-1	NA	CASSLVAGPYNEQFF	TGTGCCAGCAGCTTAGTCGCTGGGCCCTACAATGAGCAGTTCTTC
TRBV29-1	15	NA	TRBJ2-5	few	CSIRDGGQIQETQYF	TGCAGCATTCGCGACGGGGGGCAGATCCAAGAGACCCAGTACTTC
TRBV10-1	15	TRBD2	TRBJ2-1	NA	CASSAGTSGIGRQFF	TGCGCCAGCAGTGCCGGGACTAGCGGGATAGGGCGACAGTTCTTC
TRBV3-1/TRBV3-2	15	NA	TRBJ1-1	NA	CASSRPGHINTEAFF	TGTGCCAGCAGCCGTCCGGGACATATAAACACTGAAGCTTTCTTT
TRBV7-8	13	TRBD2	TRBJ2-3	NA	CASRGGATDTQYF	TGTGCCAGCAGGGGAGGGGCCACAGATACGCAGTATTTT
TRBV2	18	TRBD1	TRBJ1-1	NA	CASSVHRDRGRGDTEAFF	TGTGCCAGCAGTGTCCACCGGGACAGGGGGCGCGGGGACACTGAAGCTTTCTTT
TRBV21-1	16	NA	TRBJ2-3	NA	CASSMGGAGVTDTQYF	TGTGCCAGCAGCATGGGTGGAGCGGGAGTCACAGATACGCAGTATTTT
TRBV3-1/TRBV3-2	12	NA	TRBJ2-5	NA	CASSLYWEVVYF	TGTGCCAGCAGCCTCTATTGGGAGGTTGTGTACTTC
TRBV5-1	14	TRBD1	TRBJ1-1	NA	CASSLGTGGTEAFF	TGCGCCAGCAGCCTTGGGACAGGGGGCACTGAAGCTTTCTTT
TRBV5-4	15	TRBD2	TRBJ2-5	once	CASSPKGAGGETQYF	TGTGCCAGCAGCCCCAAAGGGGCGGGAGGAGAGACCCAGTACTTC
TRBV15	15	TRBD2	TRBJ2-5	NA	CATSRSIAGLETQYF	TGTGCCACCAGCAGGTCAATAGCGGGATTGGAGACCCAGTACTTC
TRBV10-3	15	TRBD2	TRBJ2-7	NA	CAINSGTSGVYEQYF	TGTGCCATCAACTCTGGGACTAGCGGGGTCTACGAGCAGTACTTC
TRBV29-1	10	NA	TRBJ2-5	few	CSGSEETQYF	TGCAGCGGGAGCGAAGAGACCCAGTACTTC
TRBV3-1/TRBV3-2	16	NA	TRBJ2-1	NA	CASSPTIPTSYNEQFF	TGTGCCAGCAGCCCGACTATCCCGACCTCCTACAATGAGCAGTTCTTC
TRBV19	15	TRBD2	TRBJ2-3	NA	CASSIGGTSGSAQYF	TGTGCCAGTAGTATAGGGGGGACTAGCGGGAGTGCGCAGTATTTT
TRBV19	15	NA	TRBJ2-1	NA	CASSVSTLADHEQFF	TGTGCCAGTAGTGTCAGTACACTAGCAGACCACGAGCAGTTCTTC
TRBV6-5	12	NA	TRBJ1-5	few	CASSGVNQPQHF	TGTGCCAGCTCGGGAGTTAATCAGCCCCAGCATTTT